The T cell receptor (beta chain) described here comes from a study of response to subunit inactivated influenza vaccine. Study observations and caveats: Researchers suggested that each seasonal influenza vaccination recruits few new T cells.

This clonotype appeared many times. Its antigen is unknown. The CDR3 has 13 amino acids. Trimming took off 6 bases at V and 5 bases at J, with 14 bases between the two ends. TCRdb reanalysed the RT-PCR reads using MiXCR and keeps one entry per CDR3 protein. This sample has about 620,000 distinct CDR3 sequences, with 12% found just once. Sequenced here: PBMCs from blood, sampled on the day of vaccination. The chain carries TRBV12-3 or TRBV12-4 and TRBJ2-7, with D tentatively TRBD1 (6 bases). The TCR originated in a man between 45 and 60 years old who received an inactivated influenza vaccine. Here the CDR3 DNA reads TGTGCCAGCAGCCGAGACAGGTTAAACGAGCAGTACTTC. This sequence encodes CASSRDRLNEQYF.